Presented here are 13 T cell receptor beta chains from one specimen sequenced in a study of cytomegalovirus exposure and HLA in healthy donors. Primers included in the PCR were 60 Vbeta and 13 Jbeta primers. Data came from immunoSEQ multiplex PCR; TCRdb stores just in-frame clones and leaves some out. Counted here are some 100,000 clones, about 79% occurring once; the ten biggest clones make up about 3.6%. Sequenced: PBMCs. The source is a male donor in good health and CMV-seropositive.

The chain carries TRBV6-5 and TRBJ2-3; a weak D match, TRBD2 (6 bases). In germline, CDR1 is MNHEY, CDR2 SVGAGI. The CDR3 is 13 amino acids. V lost 7 bases and J lost 1, with 9 bases in between. CDR3 sequence: CASTRDGTDTQYF. The DNA of the CDR3 is TGTGCCAGCACGCGGGACGGCACAGATACGCAGTATTTT.

The chain is built from TRBV7-9 and TRBJ1-2; weak D call: TRBD1 (6 bases). Trimming cost V 5 bases and J 6 bases, with 16 bases left between them. Germline V gene lookup returns CDR1 SEHNR and CDR2 FQNEAQ (reference sequence). CDR3 length: 14 residues. CDR3 region: CASSRPRQADGYTF. The CDR3 region has the DNA TGTGCCAGCAGCCGGCCACGACAGGCAGATGGCTACACCTTC.

This chain links TRBV4-3 with TRBJ1-2; possibly TRBD1 for D (5 bases). The CDR3 totals 16 residues. Looked up from germline, CDR1 is LGHNA and CDR2 is YSLEER. Deletions cut 6 bases from V and 0 bases from J, with 17 bases between. The CDR3 coding sequence is TGCGCCAGCAGTCCCCGGAAGGGGCGATCTAACTATGGCTACACCTTC. As protein: CASSPRKGRSNYGYTF.

The V gene is TRBV6-1, the J gene TRBJ2-3, with unresolved D. This CDR3 is 11 amino acids long. With 8 bases removed from V and 7 bases from J, the gap between germline ends came to 10 bases. Germline V gene sequence: CDR1 MNHNS, CDR2 SASEGT. The CDR3 DNA reads as TGTGCCAGCGGAGCCTCGTATACGCAGTATTTT. Residues: CASGASYTQYF.

V is TRBV4-1 and J is TRBJ2-1, with 7 bases fitting TRBD2. This CDR3 is 13 amino acids long. Germline trimming cut 4 bases from V and 10 bases from J; bases unmatched to any gene: 7. The germline gives CDR1 MGHRA, CDR2 YSYEKL. The CDR3 sequence: CASSRTGLGEQFF. The CDR3 DNA is TGCGCCAGCAGCCGGACCGGACTAGGCGAGCAGTTCTTC.

This chain links TRBV4-1 with TRBJ2-2; no reliable D call. The CDR3 covers 13 residues. The germline V gene encodes CDR1 MGHRA and CDR2 YSYEKL. With 2 bases removed from V and 6 bases from J, the gap between germline ends came to 7 bases. CDR3 DNA sequence: TGCGCCAGCAGCCAACAGTTTCCCGGGGAGCTGTTTTTT. It translates to CASSQQFPGELFF.

The chain uses TRBV19 and TRBJ1-1, with TRBD1 matching over 9 bases. CDR1 is LNHDA and CDR2 is SQIVND in the germline V gene (reference sequence). This CDR3 region has 13 residues. Losses at the gene ends were 3 bases for V and 11 bases for J; bases not matched to a gene: 7. As DNA, the CDR3 is TGTGCCAGTAGTATCTTGGACAGGGGACTGGCTTTCTTT. Translation: CASSILDRGLAFF.

The chain uses TRBV10-2 and TRBJ2-7; 7 bases map to TRBD1. The CDR3 is 13 residues long. The germline V gene encodes CDR1 WSHSY and CDR2 SAAADI. The V gene end was trimmed by 6 bases and the J gene end by 4 bases; junction bases not matched to a gene: 6. CDR3 amino acids: CASSLGQRYEQYF. CDR3 in DNA: TGCGCCAGCAGCCTGGGACAGCGGTACGAGCAGTACTTC.

The chain carries TRBV29-1 and TRBJ1-1; TRBD1 aligns across 10 bases. Germline assignment: CDR1 SQVTM and CDR2 ANQGSEA. V trimming: 3 bases; J trimming: 4 bases; junction bases outside the gene matches: 5. There are 14 residues in the CDR3. The chain's CDR3 is CSVDGQGDGTEAFF. The CDR3 bases are TGCAGCGTTGATGGACAGGGGGACGGCACTGAAGCTTTCTTT.

V gene TRBV7-6 combines with J gene TRBJ1-1; D is unclear. The V gene lost 4 bases and the J gene lost 2 bases, with 8 bases spanning the gap. The germline V gene encodes CDR1 SGHVS and CDR2 FNYEAQ. This CDR3 comprises 13 residues. CDR3 sequence reads: CASSYGPNTEAFF. CDR3 bases: TGTGCCAGCAGCTATGGGCCTAACACTGAAGCTTTCTTT.

This chain joins TRBV7-9 and TRBJ2-5; 7 bases agree with TRBD1. With V trimmed by 1 base and J by 5 bases, 7 bases remained unmatched. Per germline, CDR1 SEHNR and CDR2 FQNEAQ (reference sequence). The CDR3 has 15 residues. CDR3: CASSLGDREGETQYF. CDR3 coding DNA: TGTGCCAGCAGCTTAGGAGACAGGGAAGGTGAGACCCAGTACTTC.

The V call is TRBV6-6, the J call TRBJ1-2, with a weak D call TRBD1 (6 bases). The V and J ends lost 4 bases and 4 bases respectively, with 13 bases between them. The CDR3 extends over 14 amino acids. Germline V lookup: CDR1 MNHNY, CDR2 SVGAGI (reference sequence). CDR3 loop: CASSSGPGAYGYTF. Here the CDR3 DNA reads TGTGCCAGCAGTTCAGGGCCAGGGGCCTATGGCTACACCTTC.

The chain carries TRBV19 and TRBJ2-3, with 7 bases identical to TRBD2. CDR1 is LNHDA and CDR2 is SQIVND in the germline V gene (reference sequence). The junction had 10 bases not matched to a gene; V was cut back by 5 bases and J by 5 bases. CDR3 length equals 15 residues. The CDR3 DNA follows: TGTGCCAGTAGTTCCCAGCGGGGTGGTGAAGATACGCAGTATTTT. It codes for CASSSQRGGEDTQYF.